This T cell receptor beta chain came from a study of blood T cell repertoires in COVID-19. Libraries were prepared by immunoSEQ multiplex PCR; TCRdb keeps only in-frame clonotypes and omits some of them. The sample carries roughly 200,000 clones, about 85% recorded once. The CDR3 loop spans 13 amino acids. Germline V CDR1 and CDR2: MNHEY, SVGAGI. V lost 8 bases and J 8 bases, leaving 18 bases between the germline ends. The V call is TRBV6-5, the J call TRBJ1-2; D possibly corresponds to TRBD1 (6 bases). This TCR was sampled from an elderly woman with acute or convalescent COVID-19. The material sequenced was peripheral blood. The CDR3 spells CASGPWDTQGYTF. Here the CDR3 DNA reads TGTGCCAGCGGACCATGGGACACACAAGGCTACACCTTC.